One and the same sample provided the 32 T cell receptor beta chains below, sequenced in a study of T cells in Graves' hyperthyroidism and ophthalmopathy. Researchers took RNA transcripts and amplified the TCR beta CDR3 regions from them. Initially, a first-round RT-PCR of the TCR CDR3 employed the HTBI primer set. TCRdb reanalysed the multiplex PCR reads using MiXCR and keeps one entry per CDR3 protein. Among 300,000 to 350,000 distinct CDR3 sequences, over 11% were seen once, and the ten largest hold around 24%. The specimen was blood. These receptors all come from a woman in her 30s with Graves' hyperthyroidism.

In this sample, this clonotype turned up many times. The chain carries TRBV6-1 and TRBJ2-7; 10 nucleotides align to TRBD2. V lost 2 bases to trimming and J lost 0 bases; unmatched junction nucleotides: 10. The CDR3 runs to 18 residues. Germline CDR1 reads MNHNS; CDR2 reads SASEGT. The CDR3 DNA follows: TGTGCCAGCAGTGAATATGGTACTAGCGGGACTCTCTCCTACGAGCAGTACTTC. It yields the protein CASSEYGTSGTLSYEQYF.

There are many counts of this clonotype. The rearrangement links TRBV29-1 to TRBJ1-2; the D is unclear. V dropped 7 bases and J dropped 3 bases, with 15 bases sitting between them. There are 13 residues in the CDR3. The V gene's germline CDR1 is SQVTM and CDR2 ANQGSEA. The CDR3 loop is CSALPDGYYGYTF. As DNA, the CDR3 is TGCAGCGCCCTGCCCGACGGATACTATGGCTACACCTTC.

This clonotype was seen many times. CDR3 protein: CTALAGSGDEQFF. In nucleotides, the CDR3 is TGCACGGCACTAGCGGGGAGTGGCGATGAGCAGTTCTTC. This chain connects TRBV20-1 to TRBJ2-1, with 10 positions matching TRBD2. Germline CDR1 and CDR2: DFQATT and SNEGSKA (reference sequence). This CDR3 spans 13 amino acids.

This clonotype came up many times. The chain couples TRBV6-1 to TRBJ2-7; D gene unclear. Trimming removed 5 bases from V and 3 bases from J, with 5 bases in between. Germline CDR1 reads MNHNS; CDR2 reads SASEGT. The CDR3 loop spans 11 amino acids. CDR3 DNA sequence: TGTGCCAGCAGTTTGCTCTACGAGCAGTACTTC. This translates into CASSLLYEQYF.

In its sample, this clonotype was seen a few times. V gene TRBV28 combines with J gene TRBJ1-5; tentatively, D is TRBD1 (5 bases). V lost 5 bases and J lost 6, with 14 bases in between. The germline gives CDR1 MDHEN, CDR2 SYDVKM. This CDR3 region has 14 residues. The CDR3 DNA reads as TGTGCCAGCAGTCGAGACAGTGCGAGTCAGCCCCAGCATTTT. Residues: CASSRDSASQPQHF.

The sample holds many counts of this clonotype. The chain uses TRBV6-1 and TRBJ1-1, with 7 bases identical to TRBD1. The CDR3 is 18 residues long. Trimming at V came to 6 bases and at J to 3 bases, leaving 19 bases not matched to a gene. CDR1 MNHNS and CDR2 SASEGT come from the germline V gene. As DNA, the CDR3 is TGTGCCAGCAGGACAGGGCAGACTCTCCGCGGGGGTCACACTGAAGCTTTCTTT. Translated, it gives CASRTGQTLRGGHTEAFF.

V and J are TRBV30 and TRBJ2-7, with D tentatively TRBD2 (6 bases). CDR1 GTSNPN and CDR2 SVGIG come from the germline V gene (reference sequence). The CDR3 runs to 13 residues. Deletions cut 3 bases from V and 4 bases from J, with 13 bases between. The CDR3 nucleotides read TGTGCCTGGAGAGCCCCTAGCGTATACGAGCAGTACTTC. Amino acids: CAWRAPSVYEQYF.

This clonotype has ten or more counts. J is TRBJ2-7 and V is TRBV20-1; 7 positions match TRBD2. Germline values: CDR1 DFQATT, CDR2 SNEGSKA (reference sequence). V trimming: 0 bases; J trimming: 1 base; junction bases outside the gene matches: 15. The CDR3 has 18 amino acids. The CDR3 protein is CSARDLLAATPLSYEQYF. In DNA form, the CDR3 reads TGCAGTGCTAGAGATCTGCTAGCGGCTACCCCCCTTTCCTACGAGCAGTACTTC.

This clonotype has just a few counts. The gene calls are TRBV6-1 and TRBJ2-3; D gene ambiguous. This CDR3 comprises 15 residues. V was shortened by 6 bases and J by 0 bases, with 13 bases between the two germline ends. The germline gives CDR1 MNHNS, CDR2 SASEGT. The CDR3 sequence is CASSWEARSTDTQYF. The CDR3 DNA reads as TGTGCCAGCAGCTGGGAAGCCCGAAGCACAGATACGCAGTATTTT.

This clonotype has ten or more counts. The chain carries TRBV5-1 and TRBJ1-1; D gene uncertain. CDR1 is SGHRS, CDR2 YFSETQ, per germline. Trimming stripped 0 bases from V and 4 bases from J, with 10 bases between. The CDR3 runs to 14 residues. CDR3 in amino acids: CASSLGGSGTEAFF. The CDR3 DNA sequence: TGCGCCAGCAGCTTGGGAGGGTCGGGCACTGAAGCTTTCTTT.

A few counts support this clonotype. The gene calls are TRBV2 and TRBJ2-2; D may be TRBD1 (6 bases). The CDR3 totals 15 residues. Looked up from germline, CDR1 is SNHLY and CDR2 is FYNNEI. Trimming removed 11 bases from V and 5 bases from J, with 21 bases in between. The CDR3 protein is CAFEQGPRWTGELFF. CDR3 sequence (DNA): TGTGCCTTTGAGCAGGGGCCGCGGTGGACCGGGGAGCTGTTTTTT.

The chain is built from TRBV28 and TRBJ1-2, with a tentative D call TRBD1 (5 bases). V was trimmed by 7 bases and J by 4 bases, leaving 16 bases between them. Germline V lookup: CDR1 MDHEN, CDR2 SYDVKM. The CDR3 consists of 14 residues. The CDR3 DNA reads TGTGCCAGCATCTCCAGCCCCGGGGGCTATGGCTACACCTTC. Encoded protein: CASISSPGGYGYTF.

About this clonotype: Germline is not matched at one junction end, which may reflect a read error. CDR3 sequence: CASRPGPLKTEAFF. CDR3 DNA: TGTGCCAGCAGGCCCGGGCCACTGAAAACTGAAGCTTTCTTT. This chain links TRBV11-1 with TRBJ1-1, with D unclear. Germline-derived CDR1 and CDR2 are SGHAT and FQDESV (reference sequence). The CDR3 sequence is 14 residues long.

This clonotype appeared many times. This rearrangement joins TRBV28 to TRBJ2-1, with D possibly being TRBD1 or TRBD2 (5 bases each). CDR1 is MDHEN and CDR2 is SYDVKM in the germline V gene. V was cut by 5 bases and J by 7 bases, with 15 bases left in between. CDR3 size: 14 residues. The CDR3 spells CASSRSGTTNEQFF. The CDR3 DNA reads as TGTGCCAGCAGTAGATCCGGGACCACGAATGAGCAGTTCTTC.

Ten or more counts support this clonotype. The chain joins TRBV11-1 to TRBJ2-3; unclear D gene. The CDR3 is made up of 11 amino acids. Germline CDR1 is SGHAT and CDR2 is FQDESV (reference sequence). V lost 8 bases to trimming and J lost 6 bases, with 9 bases between them. CDR3 sequence (DNA): TGTGCCAGCGGGCTGGAGGATACGCAGTATTTT. It encodes CASGLEDTQYF.

The chain recombines TRBV18 with TRBJ2-7; possible D gene TRBD2, 6 bases. Germline V gene sequence: CDR1 KGHSH, CDR2 LQKENI. V lost 7 bases to trimming and J lost 0 bases, with 10 bases between them. This CDR3 is built from 13 residues. The CDR3 coding sequence is TGTGCCAGCTTCCGGGACTTCTCCTACGAGCAGTACTTC. Its protein is CASFRDFSYEQYF.

This clonotype was observed many times. V gene TRBV2 combines with J gene TRBJ1-1; no reliable D call. CDR3 length: 14 residues. V was clipped by 5 bases and J by 4 bases, with 14 bases between them. CDR1 and CDR2 from the germline V gene are SNHLY and FYNNEI. CDR3 sequence: CASSPHLSSTEAFF. In DNA form, the CDR3 reads TGTGCCAGCAGTCCCCATCTGTCGTCCACTGAAGCTTTCTTT.

This clonotype was observed many times. This sequence joins TRBV20-1 and TRBJ2-1, with D possibly matching TRBD2 (5 bases). The V and J ends lost 6 bases and 9 bases respectively, with 27 bases between them. The germline CDR1 and CDR2 sequences are DFQATT and SNEGSKA (reference sequence). CDR3 length: 16 amino acids. CDR3 DNA sequence: TGCAGTGCGCTCACCTACGCCCTAGGGTCGGGATCTGAGCAGTTCTTC. Translating gives CSALTYALGSGSEQFF.

The chain carries TRBV20-1 and TRBJ1-5; 7 bases align to TRBD1. V dropped 3 bases and J dropped 5; count of bases not matched to a gene: 7. The CDR3 length is 14 residues. The germline V gene encodes CDR1 DFQATT and CDR2 SNEGSKA (reference sequence). In DNA form, the CDR3 reads TGCAGTGCTAGGCGACAGGGCCTTGATCAGCCCCAGCATTTT. Translated, it gives CSARRQGLDQPQHF.

This clonotype was seen at least ten times. This chain links TRBV20-1 with TRBJ2-7; D might be TRBD2 (5 bases). This CDR3 comprises 14 residues. Per germline, CDR1 DFQATT and CDR2 SNEGSKA (reference sequence). The V and J ends lost 0 bases and 6 bases respectively, with 15 bases between them. CDR3 protein: CSARDRTSTVEQYF. CDR3 DNA: TGCAGTGCTAGAGATCGGACTTCGACGGTCGAGCAGTACTTC.

This clonotype was recorded once. This may stem from a read error, because a much larger clone lies one nucleotide away. Because the CDR3 is missing its conserved closing phenylalanine or tryptophan, this is likely a read error. The chain has TRBV11-2 and TRBJ1-1; no reliable D call. Trimming left V 5 bases short and J 0 bases short, with 7 bases between. Germline CDR1 SGHAT, CDR2 FQNNGV. There are 13 residues in the CDR3. The DNA of the CDR3 is TGTGCCAGCAGCGACATCGTGAACACTGAAGCTTTCCTT. This gives the protein CASSDIVNTEAFL.

This chain connects TRBV20-1 to TRBJ2-1; 10 bases fit TRBD1. V trimming: 6 bases; J trimming: 4 bases; junction bases outside the gene matches: 9. Germline V gene sequence: CDR1 DFQATT, CDR2 SNEGSKA (reference sequence). This CDR3 is 15 amino acids long. The DNA of the CDR3 is TGCAGTGCAAGCACCGGGACAGGGGCGTACAATGAGCAGTTCTTC. This encodes CSASTGTGAYNEQFF.

This clonotype showed up many times. The rearrangement joins TRBV2 to TRBJ2-3, with D perhaps given as TRBD1 or TRBD2 (5 bases each). CDR1 and CDR2 from the germline V gene are SNHLY and FYNNEI. V was shortened by 2 bases and J by 9 bases, with 9 bases between the two germline ends. CDR3 length equals 12 residues. CDR3 region: CASSENWDTQYF. The CDR3 DNA sequence: TGTGCCAGCAGTGAAAACTGGGACACGCAGTATTTT.

This clonotype was seen at least ten times. The V and J genes are TRBV28 and TRBJ2-7, with 10 bases fitting TRBD2. CDR3 length: 15 amino acids. CDR1 and CDR2 (germline): MDHEN, SYDVKM. V gave up 6 bases and J gave up 1 base; unmatched junction bases: 6. CDR3 in DNA: TGTGCCAGCAGCCCAGCTAGCGGGAGATCCTACGAGCAGTACTTC. Translating gives CASSPASGRSYEQYF.

This clonotype was seen more than once but under ten times. V and J are TRBV5-6 and TRBJ2-7; TRBD2 is a possible D gene (5 bases). Germline lookup yields CDR1 SGHDT and CDR2 YYEEEE. This CDR3 spans 11 amino acids. Trimming cost V 6 bases and J 6 bases, with 10 bases left between them. DNA of the CDR3: TGTGCCAGCAAGCGGTTTTCCGAGCAGTACTTC. This sequence encodes CASKRFSEQYF.

J is TRBJ1-2 and V is TRBV20-1; D remains unclear. The CDR3 is 12 amino acids. Germline-derived CDR1 and CDR2 are DFQATT and SNEGSKA (reference sequence). V lost 1 base and J 3 bases, leaving 6 bases between the germline ends. CDR3 nucleotide sequence: TGCAGTGCTAGAGGTGTAGACTATGGCTACACCTTC. Translated: CSARGVDYGYTF.

V usage is TRBV7-6 and J usage is TRBJ1-1; the D gene is possibly TRBD1 (5 bases). In germline, CDR1 is SGHVS, CDR2 FNYEAQ. Trimming stripped 4 bases from V and 4 bases from J, with 10 bases between. This CDR3 has 13 amino acids. The CDR3 reads CASSSTDSTEAFF. DNA for the CDR3: TGTGCCAGCAGCTCGACTGACAGCACTGAAGCTTTCTTT.

The table lists this clonotype with a few counts. The rearrangement links TRBV20-1 to TRBJ2-7; D is perhaps TRBD2 (6 bases). V was trimmed by 6 bases and J by 2 bases, leaving 17 bases between them. CDR1 DFQATT and CDR2 SNEGSKA come from the germline V gene (reference sequence). This CDR3 spans 14 amino acids. CDR3 DNA: TGCAGTGCCGACCCCATAGCGGCTACCTACGAGCAGTACTTC. It translates to CSADPIAATYEQYF.

This clonotype occurred many times. The chain joins TRBV9 to TRBJ2-2; D unresolved. The ends were cut back, 1 base at V and 3 bases at J, with 7 bases in the middle. Germline V gene lookup returns CDR1 SGDLS and CDR2 YYNGEE. The CDR3 spans 14 residues. The CDR3 loop reads CASSVHGDTGELFF. CDR3 sequence (DNA): TGTGCCAGCAGCGTACATGGGGACACCGGGGAGCTGTTTTTT.

Only a few counts were recorded for this clonotype. The CDR3 coding sequence is TGTGCCAGCAGTACCTCTAGTACCCCCCACGAGCAGTACTTC. Translating it yields CASSTSSTPHEQYF. This chain uses TRBV12-3 or TRBV12-4 with TRBJ2-7; D remains ambiguous. The CDR3 is 14 amino acids. V dropped 5 bases and J dropped 5 bases, with 16 bases sitting between them.

The gene calls are TRBV19 and TRBJ2-1; 8 nucleotides align to TRBD2. V trimming: 7 bases; J trimming: 7 bases; junction bases outside the gene matches: 6. The CDR3 loop spans 13 amino acids. The germline gives CDR1 LNHDA, CDR2 SQIVND (reference sequence). CDR3 bases: TGTGCCAGTAATCGCGGCGGGAGGAATGAGCAGTTCTTC. This gives the protein CASNRGGRNEQFF. The variable domain in full, completed from reference TRBV19 and TRBJ2-1, reads DGGITQSPKYLFRKEGQNVTLSCEQNLNHDAMYWYRQDPGQGLRLIYYSQIVNDFQKGDIAEGYSVSREKKESFPLTVTSAQKNPTAFYLCASNRGGRNEQFFGPGTRLTVL.

This clonotype was observed many times. CDR3 in amino acids: CASSLGGAGGYTF. The CDR3 DNA reads as TGTGCCAGCAGTTTAGGGGGCGCCGGCGGCTACACCTTC. The chain is built from TRBV6-1 and TRBJ1-2, with TRBD1 matching over 7 bases. Germline V gene sequence: CDR1 MNHNS, CDR2 SASEGT. J was trimmed by 8 bases and V by 5 bases; bases with no gene match: 8. The CDR3 totals 13 residues.